This section outlines one T cell receptor (beta chain) sequence together with its context. The antigen is unknown. V lost 3 bases and J lost 3, with 6 bases in between. CDR3 size: 13 residues. Looked up from germline, CDR1 is SGHTA and CDR2 is FQGNSA. This sample is part of a study of cytomegalovirus exposure and HLA in healthy donors. Notes on the study in general: Through in vitro validation, a few CMV-associated chains were shown to be specific for CMV antigens. High sensitivity and specificity were reportedly achieved when the classifier diagnosed cytomegalovirus status.

Only in-frame clones appear in the TCRdb table, and some are missing; sequencing was by immunoSEQ multiplex PCR. The table records just under 75,000 clones, around 94% of them present only once. The chain links TRBV7-2 to TRBJ1-5; D gene uncertain. This sequence originates from a woman aged 18-29 years in good health and CMV-seropositive. Sequencing was performed on PBMCs. CDR3 sequence reads: CASSFTDNQPQHF. The CDR3, as DNA: TGTGCCAGCAGCTTCACAGACAATCAGCCCCAGCATTTT.